Following are 25 T cell receptor beta chains from one sample sequenced in a study of shared clonotypes between healthy human individuals (dated by TCRdb to about 2020). Library preparation was by the immunoSEQ multiplex PCR assay. In TCRdb, the immuneACCESS table is reduced to in-frame sequences with V and J assigned. These tables do not hold every clone; where another copy was compared, an unresolved V gene accounts for under half, and the others remain unexplained. The sample contains around 1.6 million clones, approximately 98% of them found a single time. Roughly 0.45% of the sample comes from the top ten. The specimen sequenced was naive CD4+ T cells sorted from blood. The cell subset or site label here, explained by the study, means: CD45RA+ positively selected. Source of these receptors: a man aged 25-45 years in good health.

This clone was recorded a few times. At the DNA level, this CDR3 is encoded by other sequences in the same sample as well. The gene calls are TRBV5-1 and TRBJ2-7; 14 nucleotides align to TRBD2. The length of the CDR3 is 15 residues. V was clipped by 3 bases and J by 3 bases; unmatched bases: 2. The germline V gene encodes CDR1 SGHRS and CDR2 YFSETQ. In DNA, the CDR3 is TGCGCCAGCAGCTCGGGACTAGCGGGAGTCTACGAGCAGTACTTC. As protein: CASSSGLAGVYEQYF.

The V gene is TRBV5-5, the J gene TRBJ2-3; 7 nucleotides align to TRBD2. Germline assignment: CDR1 SGHKS and CDR2 YYEKEE (reference sequence). There are 16 residues in the CDR3. V gave up 0 bases and J gave up 4 bases; unmatched junction bases: 8. The CDR3 reads CASSLAAGVVADTQYF. CDR3 in DNA: TGTGCCAGCAGCTTGGCCGCGGGAGTGGTTGCAGATACGCAGTATTTT.

The genes are TRBV5-1 and TRBJ2-3; D perhaps matches TRBD2 (5 bases). This CDR3 contains 15 residues. Trimming took 0 bases from V and 1 from J, leaving 9 bases between them. CDR1 is SGHRS, CDR2 YFSETQ, per germline. In DNA, the CDR3 is TGCGCCAGCAGCTTGGACGGGGTAGGCACAGATACGCAGTATTTT. Protein product: CASSLDGVGTDTQYF.

This rearrangement joins TRBV9 to TRBJ2-1; D remains ambiguous. V was shortened by 0 bases and J by 9 bases, with 13 bases between the two germline ends. CDR3 length: 14 residues. In germline, CDR1 is SGDLS, CDR2 YYNGEE. The CDR3 DNA is TGTGCCAGCAGCGTAGGACGAATACCGAGTGAGCAGTTCTTC. Translation: CASSVGRIPSEQFF.

The chain links TRBV5-1 to TRBJ1-2; D might be TRBD1 (6 bases). Germline CDR1 is SGHRS and CDR2 is YFSETQ. The length of the CDR3 is 16 residues. V lost 4 bases to trimming and J lost 6 bases, with 22 bases between them. CDR3 nucleotides: TGCGCCAGCAGCCCATTAGTCTTCAACAGGGCCGATGGCTACACCTTC. Its translation is CASSPLVFNRADGYTF.

V gene TRBV18 combines with J gene TRBJ2-3, with 9 bases aligning to TRBD2. CDR3 length: 16 residues. With V trimmed by 5 bases and J by 0 bases, 6 bases remained unmatched. In germline, CDR1 is KGHSH, CDR2 LQKENI. The DNA for the CDR3 is TGTGCCAGCTCAACCCTTAGCGGGAGTAGCACAGATACGCAGTATTTT. This translates into CASSTLSGSSTDTQYF.

V gene TRBV15 combines with J gene TRBJ1-2; the match to TRBD1 covers 9 bases. The CDR3 totals 14 residues. Germline lookup yields CDR1 LNHNV and CDR2 YYDKDF (reference sequence). V lost 0 bases, J lost 10 bases, and 6 bases stayed unmatched. CDR3 DNA: TGTGCCACCAGCAGAGAAGAGACAGGGGGTGACTACACCTTC. This gives the protein CATSREETGGDYTF.

This chain uses TRBV5-1 with TRBJ1-2; perhaps TRBD1 as D (6 bases). CDR1 is SGHRS, CDR2 YFSETQ, per germline. This CDR3 is 14 amino acids long. V was clipped by 0 bases and J by 2 bases, with 8 bases between them. CDR3 region: CASSLVGQNYGYTF. The CDR3 bases are TGCGCCAGCAGCTTGGTGGGACAAAACTATGGCTACACCTTC. Full variable domain (missing parts from reference TRBV5-1 and TRBJ1-2): KAGVTQTPRYLIKTRGQQVTLSCSPISGHRSVSWYQQTPGQGLQFLFEYFSETQRNKGNFPGRFSGRQFSNSRSEMNVSTLELGDSALYLCASSLVGQNYGYTFGSGTRLTVV.

This chain links TRBV18 with TRBJ2-2, with 8 bases fitting TRBD1. V lost 3 bases and J lost 3; bases outside the gene matches: 3. CDR1 is KGHSH and CDR2 is LQKENI in the germline V gene. This CDR3 comprises 15 residues. This CDR3 reads CASSPGQGHTGELFF. CDR3 coding DNA: TGTGCCAGCTCACCCGGACAGGGACACACCGGGGAGCTGTTTTTT.

With regard to this clone: Other DNA sequences from this sample encode an identical CDR3 as well. The chain couples TRBV9 to TRBJ2-3; the match to TRBD1 covers 8 bases. With V trimmed by 0 bases and J by 5 bases, 2 bases remained unmatched. The length of the CDR3 is 14 residues. From germline, CDR1 is SGDLS and CDR2 YYNGEE. CDR3 coding DNA: TGTGCCAGCAGCGTAGCTACAGGGGGAGATACGCAGTATTTT. Translated: CASSVATGGDTQYF.

The chain recombines TRBV28 with TRBJ2-1, with 12 bases fitting TRBD2. The CDR3 covers 16 residues. With 5 bases clipped from V and 7 bases from J, the junction kept 9 bases outside the gene matches. Germline loops: CDR1 MDHEN, CDR2 SYDVKM. CDR3 amino acids: CASSPRLAGVRNEQFF. CDR3 DNA sequence: TGTGCCAGCAGTCCGCGACTAGCGGGAGTTCGGAATGAGCAGTTCTTC.

The V call is TRBV7-2, the J call TRBJ2-5; the D call may be TRBD1 or TRBD2 (5 bases each). CDR3 length: 14 amino acids. CDR1 and CDR2 (germline): SGHTA, FQGNSA. The V gene lost 1 base and the J gene lost 5 bases, with 11 bases spanning the gap. CDR3 residues: CASSLGGDGETQYF. CDR3 nucleotide sequence: TGTGCCAGCAGCTTAGGAGGGGACGGGGAGACCCAGTACTTC.

The gene calls are TRBV18 and TRBJ1-1, with D unclear. The germline gives CDR1 KGHSH, CDR2 LQKENI. Trimming left V 2 bases short and J 2 bases short, with 9 bases between. This CDR3 is built from 14 residues. The CDR3 sequence is CASSPSGSNTEAFF. CDR3 sequence (DNA): TGTGCCAGCTCACCATCCGGGAGCAACACTGAAGCTTTCTTT.

The rearrangement joins TRBV28 to TRBJ1-5; D unclear. Germline loops: CDR1 MDHEN, CDR2 SYDVKM. Trimming took 6 bases from V and 4 from J, leaving 10 bases between them. The CDR3 runs 13 residues. This CDR3 reads CASRRGLNQPQHF. The CDR3 DNA reads as TGTGCCAGCAGGCGTGGACTTAATCAGCCCCAGCATTTT.

The chain uses TRBV6-6 and TRBJ2-7; 11 nucleotides agree with TRBD2. With 5 bases clipped from V and 4 bases from J, the junction kept 7 bases outside the gene matches. Looked up from germline, CDR1 is MNHNY and CDR2 is SVGAGI (reference sequence). CDR3 size: 15 residues. This chain's CDR3 is CASSKLAGELYEQYF. CDR3 DNA: TGTGCCAGCAGTAAACTAGCGGGAGAATTATACGAGCAGTACTTC.

This clone has a single count. The rearrangement uses TRBV19 and TRBJ1-1; 7 bases are shared with TRBD1. Germline trimming cut 5 bases from V and 3 bases from J; bases unmatched to any gene: 3. Germline V gene lookup returns CDR1 LNHDA and CDR2 SQIVND (reference sequence). The CDR3 length is 13 residues. The CDR3 sequence is CASSYDRDTEAFF. In DNA, the CDR3 is TGTGCCAGTAGTTACGACAGGGACACTGAAGCTTTCTTT.

The chain joins TRBV5-4 to TRBJ2-7; D call uncertain. CDR1 is SGHNT, CDR2 YYREEE, per germline (reference sequence). The CDR3 has 16 residues. Trimming shortened V by 1 base and J by 1 base, and 15 bases separated the two germline ends. CDR3 sequence reads: CASSLLSRGDSYEQYF. DNA for the CDR3: TGTGCCAGCAGCTTGCTGTCGCGAGGAGATTCCTACGAGCAGTACTTC.

The rearrangement links TRBV5-5 to TRBJ2-7; tentative D call: TRBD2 (5 bases). The V and J ends lost 3 bases and 5 bases respectively, with 12 bases between them. CDR3 length equals 13 residues. Germline V gene lookup returns CDR1 SGHKS and CDR2 YYEKEE (reference sequence). The CDR3 loop is CASSSGNSNEQYF. In DNA form, the CDR3 reads TGTGCCAGCAGCTCCGGGAATTCCAACGAGCAGTACTTC.

A single count supports this clone. This chain connects TRBV6-5 to TRBJ1-1; the D gene is possibly TRBD1 (6 bases). Germline V gene lookup returns CDR1 MNHEY and CDR2 SVGAGI. The V and J ends lost 6 bases and 0 bases respectively, with 14 bases between them. The CDR3 sequence is 15 residues long. The CDR3 here is CASSRTDYMNTEAFF. In DNA form, the CDR3 reads TGTGCCAGCAGCCGGACAGACTATATGAACACTGAAGCTTTCTTT.

CDR3 coding DNA: TGTGCCACCAGCCCTCGGCCAGGGGGCGTTGTAGATACGCAGTATTTT. Its protein product is CATSPRPGGVVDTQYF. This chain connects TRBV15 to TRBJ2-3; 8 nucleotides line up with TRBD1. The CDR3 contains 16 residues. CDR1 is LNHNV and CDR2 is YYDKDF in the germline V gene (reference sequence). V was pared by 5 bases and J by 5 bases, with 12 bases of the junction left unmatched.

The chain is built from TRBV5-6 and TRBJ2-3; perhaps TRBD2 as D (5 bases). Germline V gene data show CDR1 as SGHDT and CDR2 as YYEEEE. This CDR3 contains 13 residues. The germline V and J ends were trimmed by 0 bases and 4 bases, with 6 bases remaining between them. Written as DNA, the CDR3 is TGTGCCAGCAGCTTGGGAGCGGCAGATACGCAGTATTTT. Its protein is CASSLGAADTQYF.

The chain joins TRBV5-5 to TRBJ1-1, with D possibly matching TRBD1 (5 bases). This CDR3 is built from 16 residues. The V end was cut by 2 bases, the J end by 7 bases, with 21 bases between. Germline V CDR1 and CDR2: SGHKS, YYEKEE (reference sequence). The CDR3 sequence: CASSFYRAASGDEAFF. In nucleotides, the CDR3 is TGTGCCAGCAGCTTCTATCGGGCAGCATCGGGGGATGAAGCTTTCTTT. The full variable domain, its missing parts supplied by reference TRBV5-5 and TRBJ1-1, is DAGVTQSPTHLIKTRGQQVTLRCSPISGHKSVSWYQQVLGQGPQFIFQYYEKEERGRGNFPDRFSARQFPNYSSELNVNALLLGDSALYLCASSFYRAASGDEAFFGQGTRLTVV.

J is TRBJ2-1 and V is TRBV10-3; 9 positions match TRBD2. The V and J ends lost 8 bases and 9 bases, in that order; junction bases with no gene match: 8. Germline V gene data show CDR1 as ENHRY and CDR2 as SYGVKD. This CDR3 is built from 13 residues. CDR3 amino acids: CAIGAGGYPEQFF. As DNA, the CDR3 is TGTGCCATCGGGGCGGGAGGGTACCCTGAGCAGTTCTTC.

V gene TRBV30 combines with J gene TRBJ2-7; D unclear. In germline, CDR1 is GTSNPN, CDR2 SVGIG (reference sequence). The CDR3 length is 11 residues. The V end was cut by 2 bases, the J end by 6 bases, with 8 bases between. CDR3: CAWSKTLEQYF. The DNA for the CDR3 is TGTGCCTGGAGTAAAACCCTCGAGCAGTACTTC.

This clone was seen more than once but under ten times. The chain combines TRBV23-1 with TRBJ1-5; perhaps TRBD1 as D (5 bases). Being an ORF, TRBV23-1 has a function that is uncertain. The length of the CDR3 is 14 residues. V lost 7 bases to trimming and J lost 4 bases, with 14 bases between them. CDR3 amino acids: CASKAGQSNQPQHF. CDR3 nucleotides: TGCGCCAGCAAGGCAGGACAATCGAATCAGCCCCAGCATTTT.